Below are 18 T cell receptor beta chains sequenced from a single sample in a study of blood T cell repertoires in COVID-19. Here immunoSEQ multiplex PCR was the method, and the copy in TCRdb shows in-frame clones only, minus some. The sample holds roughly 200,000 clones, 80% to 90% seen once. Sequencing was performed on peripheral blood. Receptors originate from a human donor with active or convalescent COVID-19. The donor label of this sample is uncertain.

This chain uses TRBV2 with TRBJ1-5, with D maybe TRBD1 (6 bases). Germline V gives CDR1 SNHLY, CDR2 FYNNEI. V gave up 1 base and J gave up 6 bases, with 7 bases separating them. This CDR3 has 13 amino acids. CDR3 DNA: TGTGCCAGCAGTGAAGAGGGGGTTCAGCCCCAGCATTTT. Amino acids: CASSEEGVQPQHF.

CDR3 DNA: TGCGCCAGCAGCAAGGGACAGGGGCGGACGAACACCGGGGAGCTGTTTTTT. Translated: CASSKGQGRTNTGELFF. This chain uses TRBV5-1 with TRBJ2-2; 10 bases match TRBD1. CDR1 is SGHRS, CDR2 YFSETQ, per germline. This CDR3 is 17 amino acids long. Germline trimming cut 4 bases from V and 0 bases from J; bases unmatched to any gene: 6. Supplemented by reference TRBV5-1 and TRBJ2-2, the full variable domain reads KAGVTQTPRYLIKTRGQQVTLSCSPISGHRSVSWYQQTPGQGLQFLFEYFSETQRNKGNFPGRFSGRQFSNSRSEMNVSTLELGDSALYLCASSKGQGRTNTGELFFGEGSRLTVL.

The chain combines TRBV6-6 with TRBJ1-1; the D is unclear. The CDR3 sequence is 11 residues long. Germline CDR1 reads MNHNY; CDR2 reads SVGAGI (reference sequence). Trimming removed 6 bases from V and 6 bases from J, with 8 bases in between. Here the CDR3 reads CASSREAEAFF. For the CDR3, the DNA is TGTGCCAGCAGCCGTGAGGCTGAAGCTTTCTTT.

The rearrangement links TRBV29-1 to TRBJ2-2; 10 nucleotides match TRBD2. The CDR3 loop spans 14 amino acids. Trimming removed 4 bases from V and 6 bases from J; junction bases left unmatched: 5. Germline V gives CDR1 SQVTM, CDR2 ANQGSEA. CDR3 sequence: CSVGLAGVAGELFF. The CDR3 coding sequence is TGCAGCGTTGGGCTAGCGGGAGTTGCCGGGGAGCTGTTTTTT.

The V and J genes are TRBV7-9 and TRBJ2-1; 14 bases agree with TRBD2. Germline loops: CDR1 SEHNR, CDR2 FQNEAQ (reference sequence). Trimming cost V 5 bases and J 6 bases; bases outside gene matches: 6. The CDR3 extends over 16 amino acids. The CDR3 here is CASSRMGLAGVNEQFF. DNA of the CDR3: TGTGCCAGCAGCCGGATGGGACTAGCGGGAGTCAATGAGCAGTTCTTC. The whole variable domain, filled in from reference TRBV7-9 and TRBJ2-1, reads DTGVSQNPRHKITKRGQNVTFRCDPISEHNRLYWYRQTLGQGPEFLTYFQNEAQLEKSRLLSDRFSAERPKGSFSTLEIQRTEQGDSAMYLCASSRMGLAGVNEQFFGPGTRLTVL.

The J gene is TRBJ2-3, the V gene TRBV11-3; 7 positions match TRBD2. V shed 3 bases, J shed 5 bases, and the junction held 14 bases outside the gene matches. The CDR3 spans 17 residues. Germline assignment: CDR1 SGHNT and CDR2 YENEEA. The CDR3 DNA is TGTGCCAGCAGCTTCCTTAGAACGGGAGGACTACAAGATACGCAGTATTTT. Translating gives CASSFLRTGGLQDTQYF. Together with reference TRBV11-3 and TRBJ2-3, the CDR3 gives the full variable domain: EAGVVQSPRYKIIEKKQPVAFWCNPISGHNTLYWYLQNLGQGPELLIRYENEEAVDDSQLPKDRFSAERLKGVDSTLKIQPAELGDSAVYLCASSFLRTGGLQDTQYFGPGTRLTVL.

In DNA form, the CDR3 reads TGCGCCAGCAGCTTGGAGGCAGGAAAAAACTATGGCTACACCTTC. Encoded protein: CASSLEAGKNYGYTF. The genes are TRBV5-1 and TRBJ1-2; no reliable D call. Looked up from germline, CDR1 is SGHRS and CDR2 is YFSETQ. This CDR3 has 15 residues. Trimming stripped 0 bases from V and 2 bases from J, with 11 bases between.

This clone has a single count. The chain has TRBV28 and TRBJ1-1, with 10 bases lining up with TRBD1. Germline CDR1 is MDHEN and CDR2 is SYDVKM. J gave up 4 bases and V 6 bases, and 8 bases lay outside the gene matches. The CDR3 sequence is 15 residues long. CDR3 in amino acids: CASSPTGTGVTEAFF. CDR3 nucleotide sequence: TGTGCCAGCAGCCCAACCGGGACAGGGGTCACTGAAGCTTTCTTT.

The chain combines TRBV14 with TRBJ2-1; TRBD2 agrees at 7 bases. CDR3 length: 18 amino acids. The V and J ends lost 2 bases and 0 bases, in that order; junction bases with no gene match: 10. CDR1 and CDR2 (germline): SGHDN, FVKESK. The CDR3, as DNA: TGTGCCAGCAGCCAATGGCCGGGCCGCGGGAGCTCCTACAATGAGCAGTTCTTC. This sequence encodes CASSQWPGRGSSYNEQFF.

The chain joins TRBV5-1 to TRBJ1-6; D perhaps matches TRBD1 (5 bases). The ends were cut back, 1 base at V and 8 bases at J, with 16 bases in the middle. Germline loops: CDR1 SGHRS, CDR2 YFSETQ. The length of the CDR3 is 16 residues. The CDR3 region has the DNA TGCGCCAGCAGCTTGCAGGGATCCTTGACTCATTCACCCCTCCACTTT. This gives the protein CASSLQGSLTHSPLHF.

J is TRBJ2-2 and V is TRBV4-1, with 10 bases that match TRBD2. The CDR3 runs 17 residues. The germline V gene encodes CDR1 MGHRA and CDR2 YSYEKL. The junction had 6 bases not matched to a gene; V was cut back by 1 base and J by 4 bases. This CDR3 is CASSQVVLAGATGELFF. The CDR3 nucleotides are TGCGCCAGCAGCCAAGTTGTCCTAGCGGGGGCCACCGGGGAGCTGTTTTTT.

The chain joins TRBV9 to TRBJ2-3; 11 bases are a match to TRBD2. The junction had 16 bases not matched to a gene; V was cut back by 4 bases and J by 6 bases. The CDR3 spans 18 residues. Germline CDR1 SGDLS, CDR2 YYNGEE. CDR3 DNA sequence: TGTGCCAGCAGCATTAGCTCCCATAGCGGGGGGGCCGTGGATACGCAGTATTTT. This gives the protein CASSISSHSGGAVDTQYF. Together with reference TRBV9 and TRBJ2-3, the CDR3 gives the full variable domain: DSGVTQTPKHLITATGQRVTLRCSPRSGDLSVYWYQQSLDQGLQFLIQYYNGEERAKGNILERFSAQQFPDLHSELNLSSLELGDSALYFCASSISSHSGGAVDTQYFGPGTRLTVL.

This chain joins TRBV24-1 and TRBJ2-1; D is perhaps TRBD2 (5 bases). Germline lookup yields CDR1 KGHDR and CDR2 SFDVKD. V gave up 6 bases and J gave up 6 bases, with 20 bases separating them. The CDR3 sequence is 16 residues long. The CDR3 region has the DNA TGTGCCACCAGTACCTCTAGACGCTCCCTAGCCAATGAGCAGTTCTTC. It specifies CATSTSRRSLANEQFF.

The CDR3 spells CASSQVRPRDSYGYTF. The CDR3 bases are TGCGCCAGCAGCCAAGTGAGGCCAAGGGACAGCTATGGCTACACCTTC. The chain has TRBV4-3 and TRBJ1-2; 7 nucleotides match TRBD1. The CDR3 is 16 residues long. The germline V gene has CDR1 LGHNA and CDR2 YSLEER. V lost 1 base and J lost 4; bases outside the gene matches: 9.

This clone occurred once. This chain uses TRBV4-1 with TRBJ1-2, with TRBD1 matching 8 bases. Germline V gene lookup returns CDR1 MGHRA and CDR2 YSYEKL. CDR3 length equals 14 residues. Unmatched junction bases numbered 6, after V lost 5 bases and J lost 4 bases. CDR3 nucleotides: TGCGCCAGCAGCACACAGGGGGTCCTCTATGGCTACACCTTC. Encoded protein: CASSTQGVLYGYTF.

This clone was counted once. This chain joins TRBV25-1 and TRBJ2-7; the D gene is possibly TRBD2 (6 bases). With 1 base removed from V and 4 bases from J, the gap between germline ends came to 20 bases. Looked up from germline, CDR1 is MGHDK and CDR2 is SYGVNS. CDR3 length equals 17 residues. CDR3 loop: CASSELAAGSRPYEQYF. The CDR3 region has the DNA TGTGCCAGCAGTGAATTGGCGGCGGGATCAAGGCCTTACGAGCAGTACTTC.

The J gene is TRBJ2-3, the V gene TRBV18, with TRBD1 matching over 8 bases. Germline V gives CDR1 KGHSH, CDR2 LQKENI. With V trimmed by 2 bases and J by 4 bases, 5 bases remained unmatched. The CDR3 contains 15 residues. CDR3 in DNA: TGTGCCAGCTCACCAGACAGGGGAAAGGCAGATACGCAGTATTTT. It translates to CASSPDRGKADTQYF.

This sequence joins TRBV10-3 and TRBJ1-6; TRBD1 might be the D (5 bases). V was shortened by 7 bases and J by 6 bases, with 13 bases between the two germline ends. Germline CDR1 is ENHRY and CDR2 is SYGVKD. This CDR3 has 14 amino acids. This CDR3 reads CAIKSTAINSPLHF. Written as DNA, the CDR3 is TGTGCCATCAAATCGACAGCGATTAATTCACCCCTCCACTTT.